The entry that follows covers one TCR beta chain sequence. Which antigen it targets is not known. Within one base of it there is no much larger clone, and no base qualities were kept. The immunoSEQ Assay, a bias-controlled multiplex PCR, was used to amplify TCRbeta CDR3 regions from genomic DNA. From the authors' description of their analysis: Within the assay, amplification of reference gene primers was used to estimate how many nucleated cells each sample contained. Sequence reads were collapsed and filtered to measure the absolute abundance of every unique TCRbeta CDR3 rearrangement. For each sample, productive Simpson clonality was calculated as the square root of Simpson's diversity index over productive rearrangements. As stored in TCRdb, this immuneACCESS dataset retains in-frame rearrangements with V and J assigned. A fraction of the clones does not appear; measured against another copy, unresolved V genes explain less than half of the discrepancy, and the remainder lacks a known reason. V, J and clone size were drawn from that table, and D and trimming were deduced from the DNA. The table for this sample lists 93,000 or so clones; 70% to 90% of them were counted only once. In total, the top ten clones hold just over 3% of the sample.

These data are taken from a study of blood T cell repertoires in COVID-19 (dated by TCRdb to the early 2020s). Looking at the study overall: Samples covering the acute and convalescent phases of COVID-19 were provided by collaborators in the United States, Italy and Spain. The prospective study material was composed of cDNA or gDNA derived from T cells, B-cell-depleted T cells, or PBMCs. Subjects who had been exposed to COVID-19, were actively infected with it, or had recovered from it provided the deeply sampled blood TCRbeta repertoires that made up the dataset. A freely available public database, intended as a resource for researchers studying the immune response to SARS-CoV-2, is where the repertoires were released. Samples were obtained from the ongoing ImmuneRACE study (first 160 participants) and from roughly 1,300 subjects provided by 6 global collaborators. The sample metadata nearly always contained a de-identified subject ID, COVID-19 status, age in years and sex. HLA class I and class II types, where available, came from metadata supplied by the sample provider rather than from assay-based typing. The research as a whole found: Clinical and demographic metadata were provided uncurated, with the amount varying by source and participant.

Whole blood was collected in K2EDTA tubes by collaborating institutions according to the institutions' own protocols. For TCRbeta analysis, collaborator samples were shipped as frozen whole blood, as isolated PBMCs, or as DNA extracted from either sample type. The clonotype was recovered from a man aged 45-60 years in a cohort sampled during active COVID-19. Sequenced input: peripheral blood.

The DNA sequence is as follows: TGTGCCAGCAGGCGACAGGGCGGAGAGACCCAGTACTTC. This codes for CASRRQGGETQYF. The chain was built from TRBV5-8 and TRBJ2-5, and 7 junction bases match TRBD1. Spanning cysteine to phenylalanine, the CDR3 consists of 13 amino acids. Only the CDR3 part of the read is kept: 39 bases, read in frame from the first base. After removal of 5 bases from V and 4 bases from J, the junction retains 5 bases not matched to a gene. CDR1 and CDR2, per the germline V gene, are SGHTS and YDEGEE.